This T cell receptor beta chain appears in the sequencing data of a study of CD8+CD57+ T cells in acquired aplastic anemia. At the level of the study: Sorted cells (CD4+ and CD8+) yielded DNA amounts that averaged approximately 3.1 ug.

Those patients picked for sequencing had displayed CD8+CD57+ cell expansion on flow cytometry. The V end lost 6 bases, the J end lost 2 bases, and 14 bases lay between the germline ends. This CDR3 contains 14 residues. Germline-derived CDR1 and CDR2 are SQVTM and ANQGSEA. Template material for TCR beta VDJ and CDR3 profiling consisted of genomic DNA. TCRdb reprocessed the reads via MiXCR and lists one record per CDR3 protein. This sample has about 41,000 distinct CDR3 sequences, with under 80% found just once. The clonotype originates from a human donor with aplastic anemia. The chain couples TRBV29-1 to TRBJ2-1, with D maybe TRBD1 (6 bases). Sequenced: sorted CD4+, CD8+, or CD8+CD57+ T cells (not recorded which) from PBMCs. The CDR3 loop is CSVGQLTAYNEQFF. CDR3 in DNA: TGCAGCGTGGGACAACTTACCGCCTACAATGAGCAGTTCTTC.